This T cell receptor (beta chain) was sequenced during a study of blood T cell repertoires in COVID-19. Study information: The United States, Italy and Spain provided the acute and convalescent COVID-19 samples.

Source study methods: Nucleated cell number was recorded as an estimate derived from reference gene primer amplification. Profiled with immunoSEQ multiplex PCR; TCRdb holds only in-frame clones, not every one. V and J calls plus clone size are reproduced from that table; the DNA served to infer D and trimming. Of tens of thousands of clones listed, about 86% are singletons. This CDR3 region has 11 residues. In germline, CDR1 is DFQATT, CDR2 SNEGSKA (reference sequence). This TCR was sampled from a woman of 80 years or more with COVID-19, enrolled during active disease. The chain uses TRBV20-1 and TRBJ1-1, with D hard to call. The source material was peripheral blood. The CDR3, as DNA: TGCACCTGTGGAGGGTCAGCTGAAGCTTTCTTT. Protein: CTCGGSAEAFF.